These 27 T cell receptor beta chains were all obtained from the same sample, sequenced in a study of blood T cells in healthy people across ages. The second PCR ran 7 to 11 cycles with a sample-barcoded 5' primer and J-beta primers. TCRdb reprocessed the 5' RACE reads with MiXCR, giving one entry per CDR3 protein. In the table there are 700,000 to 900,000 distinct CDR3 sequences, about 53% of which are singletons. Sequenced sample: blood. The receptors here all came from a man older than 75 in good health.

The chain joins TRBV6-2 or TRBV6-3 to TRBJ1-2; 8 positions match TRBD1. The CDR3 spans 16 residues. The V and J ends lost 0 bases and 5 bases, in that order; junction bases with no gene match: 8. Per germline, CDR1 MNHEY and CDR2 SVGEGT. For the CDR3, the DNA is TGTGCCAGCAGTTACTCCTCAGGGGGCGCCGGTTATGGCTACACCTTC. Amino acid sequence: CASSYSSGGAGYGYTF.

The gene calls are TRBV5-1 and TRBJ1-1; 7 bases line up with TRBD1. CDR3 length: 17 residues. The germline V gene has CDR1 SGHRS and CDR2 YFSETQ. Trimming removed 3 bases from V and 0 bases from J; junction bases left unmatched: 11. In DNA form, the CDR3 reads TGCGCCAGCAGCTATACAGGGGTCGCAGGCTTGAACACTGAAGCTTTCTTT. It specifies CASSYTGVAGLNTEAFF.

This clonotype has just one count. The CDR3 nucleotides read TGTGCCAGCAGCGTAGAGGGGGGCGAGTACAATGAGCAGTTCTTC. As protein: CASSVEGGEYNEQFF. The V and J genes are TRBV9 and TRBJ2-1; D tentatively fits TRBD1 or TRBD2 (6 bases each). From germline, CDR1 is SGDLS and CDR2 YYNGEE. The ends were cut back, 0 bases at V and 4 bases at J, with 11 bases in the middle. The CDR3 loop spans 15 amino acids.

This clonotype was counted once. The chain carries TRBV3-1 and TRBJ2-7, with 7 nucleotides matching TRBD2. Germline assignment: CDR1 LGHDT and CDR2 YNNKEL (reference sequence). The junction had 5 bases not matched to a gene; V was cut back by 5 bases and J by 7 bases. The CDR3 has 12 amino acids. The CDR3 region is CASSEPGREQYF. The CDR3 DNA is TGTGCCAGCAGCGAACCCGGGAGGGAGCAGTACTTC.

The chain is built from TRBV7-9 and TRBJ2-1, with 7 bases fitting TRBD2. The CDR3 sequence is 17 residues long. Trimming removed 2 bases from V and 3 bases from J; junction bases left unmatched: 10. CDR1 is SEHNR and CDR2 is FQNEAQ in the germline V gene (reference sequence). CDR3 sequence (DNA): TGTGCCAGCAGCTTATCTGGCCTAGCGGTTATCTACAATGAGCAGTTCTTC. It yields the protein CASSLSGLAVIYNEQFF.

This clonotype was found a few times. DNA of the CDR3: TGCAGTGCTGGGGGTTGGGGGGTAGGCAATCAGCCCCAGCATTTT. Amino acid sequence: CSAGGWGVGNQPQHF. The chain has TRBV20-1 and TRBJ1-5; TRBD1 might be the D (5 bases). The CDR3 extends over 15 amino acids. Trimming took off 5 bases at V and 2 bases at J, with 16 bases between the two ends. Germline CDR1 and CDR2: DFQATT and SNEGSKA (reference sequence).

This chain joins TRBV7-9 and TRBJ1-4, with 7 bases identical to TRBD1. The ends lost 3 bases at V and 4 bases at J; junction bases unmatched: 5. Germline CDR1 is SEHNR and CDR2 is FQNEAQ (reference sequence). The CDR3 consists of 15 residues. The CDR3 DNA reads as TGTGCCAGCAGCTTCTCCGGGACAGATAATGAAAAACTGTTTTTT. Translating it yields CASSFSGTDNEKLFF.

Here the CDR3 reads CASSFGLPSNQPQHF. The CDR3 DNA reads TGTGCCAGCAGCTTTGGGCTGCCGAGCAATCAGCCCCAGCATTTT. The rearrangement uses TRBV7-2 and TRBJ1-5, with D uncertain. The CDR3 runs 15 residues. V was pared by 3 bases and J by 1 base, with 10 bases between. The germline gives CDR1 SGHTA, CDR2 FQGNSA. Filled out from reference TRBV7-2 and TRBJ1-5, the complete variable domain reads GAGVSQSPSNKVTEKGKDVELRCDPISGHTALYWYRQSLGQGLEFLIYFQGNSAPDKSGLPSDRFSAERTGGSVSTLTIQRTQQEDSAVYLCASSFGLPSNQPQHFGDGTRLSIL.

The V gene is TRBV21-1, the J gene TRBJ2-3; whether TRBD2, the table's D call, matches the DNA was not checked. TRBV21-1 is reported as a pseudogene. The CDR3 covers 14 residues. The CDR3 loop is CASSKRPAEGDAYF. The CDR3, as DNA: TGTGCCAGCAGCAAAAGGCCAGCGGAAGGGGACGCGTATTTT.

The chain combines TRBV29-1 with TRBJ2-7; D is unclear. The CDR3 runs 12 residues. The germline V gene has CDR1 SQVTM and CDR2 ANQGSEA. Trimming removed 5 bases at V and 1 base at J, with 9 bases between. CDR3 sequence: CSVLNSSYEQYF. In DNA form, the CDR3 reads TGCAGCGTTCTGAACAGTTCCTACGAGCAGTACTTC.

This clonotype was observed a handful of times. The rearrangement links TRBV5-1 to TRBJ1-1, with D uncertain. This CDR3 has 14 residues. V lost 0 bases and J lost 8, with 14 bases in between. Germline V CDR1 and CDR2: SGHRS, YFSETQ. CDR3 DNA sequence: TGCGCCAGCAGCTTGGCCACGACGGCAGTGGAAGCTTTCTTT. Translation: CASSLATTAVEAFF.

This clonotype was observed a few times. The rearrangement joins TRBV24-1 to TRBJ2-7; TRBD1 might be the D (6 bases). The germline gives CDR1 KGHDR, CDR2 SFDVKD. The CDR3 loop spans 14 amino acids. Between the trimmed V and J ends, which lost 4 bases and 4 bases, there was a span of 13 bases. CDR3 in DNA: TGTGCCACCAGTGAACCGGGACAAGGGTACGAGCAGTACTTC. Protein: CATSEPGQGYEQYF.

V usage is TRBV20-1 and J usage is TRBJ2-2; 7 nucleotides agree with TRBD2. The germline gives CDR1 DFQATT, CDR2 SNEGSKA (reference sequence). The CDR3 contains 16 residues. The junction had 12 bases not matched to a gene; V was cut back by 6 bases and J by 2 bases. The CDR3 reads CSARSWRETNTGELFF. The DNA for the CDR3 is TGCAGTGCCCGGTCCTGGCGGGAGACAAACACCGGGGAGCTGTTTTTT.

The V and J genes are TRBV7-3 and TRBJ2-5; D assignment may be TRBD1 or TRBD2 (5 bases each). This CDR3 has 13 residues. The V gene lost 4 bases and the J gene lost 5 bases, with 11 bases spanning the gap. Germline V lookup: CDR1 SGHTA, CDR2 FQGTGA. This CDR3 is CASSSTRDETQYF. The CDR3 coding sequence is TGTGCCAGCAGCTCGACTCGGGACGAGACCCAGTACTTC.

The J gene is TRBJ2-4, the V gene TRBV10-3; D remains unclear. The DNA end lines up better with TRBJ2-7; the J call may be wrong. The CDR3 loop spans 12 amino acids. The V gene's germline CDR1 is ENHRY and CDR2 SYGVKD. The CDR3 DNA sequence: TGTGCCATCAGTGATCCAGCTTACGAGCAGTACTTC. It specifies CAISDPAYEQYF.

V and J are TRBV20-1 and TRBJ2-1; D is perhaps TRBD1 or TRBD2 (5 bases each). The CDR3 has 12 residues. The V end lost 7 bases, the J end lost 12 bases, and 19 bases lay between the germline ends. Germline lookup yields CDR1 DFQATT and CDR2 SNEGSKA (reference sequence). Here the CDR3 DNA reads TGCAGTGTCTTATCGGGGACCCAAGGGCAGTTCTTC. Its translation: CSVLSGTQGQFF.

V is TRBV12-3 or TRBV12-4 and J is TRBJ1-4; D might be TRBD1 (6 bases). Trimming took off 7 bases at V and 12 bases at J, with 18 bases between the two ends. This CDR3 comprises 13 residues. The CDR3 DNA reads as TGTGCCAGCATCCTGGGGGGCTCGGCCGAACTGTTTTTT. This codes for CASILGGSAELFF.

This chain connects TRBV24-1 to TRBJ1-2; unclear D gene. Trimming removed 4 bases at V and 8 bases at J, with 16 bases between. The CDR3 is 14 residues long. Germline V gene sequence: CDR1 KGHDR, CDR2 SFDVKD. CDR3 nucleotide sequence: TGTGCCACCAGTGAACCGGACCGGGCCTGGGGCTACACCTTC. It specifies CATSEPDRAWGYTF.

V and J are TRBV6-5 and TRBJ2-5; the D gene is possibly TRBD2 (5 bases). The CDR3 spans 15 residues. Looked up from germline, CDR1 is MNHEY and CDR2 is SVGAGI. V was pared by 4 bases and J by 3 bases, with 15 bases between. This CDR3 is CASSSPGGPKETQYF. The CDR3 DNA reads TGTGCCAGCAGTTCCCCTGGAGGCCCCAAAGAGACCCAGTACTTC.

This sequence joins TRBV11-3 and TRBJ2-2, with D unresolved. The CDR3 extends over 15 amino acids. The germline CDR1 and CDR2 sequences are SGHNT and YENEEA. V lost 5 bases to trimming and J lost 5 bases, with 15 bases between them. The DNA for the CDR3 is TGTGCCAGCAGCCTCCAGAGCGTGGGGACCGGGGAGCTGTTTTTT. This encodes CASSLQSVGTGELFF.

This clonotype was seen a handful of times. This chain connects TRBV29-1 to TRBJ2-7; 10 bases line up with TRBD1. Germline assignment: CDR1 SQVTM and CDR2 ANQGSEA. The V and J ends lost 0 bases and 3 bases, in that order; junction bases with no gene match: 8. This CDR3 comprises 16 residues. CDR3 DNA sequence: TGCAGCGTTGAAGACCTCAGGGACAGGGGAGGCTACGAGCAGTACTTC. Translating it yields CSVEDLRDRGGYEQYF.

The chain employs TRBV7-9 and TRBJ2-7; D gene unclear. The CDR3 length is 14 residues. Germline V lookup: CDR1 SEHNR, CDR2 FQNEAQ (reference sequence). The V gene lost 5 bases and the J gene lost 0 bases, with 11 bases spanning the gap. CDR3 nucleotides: TGTGCCAGCAGCACTGAAACGGCCTCCTACGAGCAGTACTTC. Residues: CASSTETASYEQYF.

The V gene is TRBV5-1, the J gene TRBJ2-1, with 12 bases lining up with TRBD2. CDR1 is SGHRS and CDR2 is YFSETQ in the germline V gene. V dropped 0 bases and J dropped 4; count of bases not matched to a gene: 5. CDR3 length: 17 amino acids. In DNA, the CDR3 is TGCGCCAGCAGCTTGGCCCCGACTAGCGGGAGTTACAATGAGCAGTTCTTC. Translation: CASSLAPTSGSYNEQFF.

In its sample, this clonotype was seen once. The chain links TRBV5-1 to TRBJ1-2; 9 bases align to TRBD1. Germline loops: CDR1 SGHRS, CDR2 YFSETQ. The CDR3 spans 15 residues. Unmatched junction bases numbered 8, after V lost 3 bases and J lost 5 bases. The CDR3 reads CASSSTGTGPYGYTF. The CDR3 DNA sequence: TGCGCCAGCAGCTCGACCGGGACAGGGCCATATGGCTACACCTTC.

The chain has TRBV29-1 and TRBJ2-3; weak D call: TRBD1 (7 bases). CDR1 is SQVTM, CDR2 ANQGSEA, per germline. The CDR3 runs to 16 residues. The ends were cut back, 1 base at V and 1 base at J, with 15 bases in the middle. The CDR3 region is CSVEGWTGGGTDTQYF. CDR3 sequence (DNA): TGCAGCGTTGAAGGTTGGACAGGAGGGGGCACAGATACGCAGTATTTT.

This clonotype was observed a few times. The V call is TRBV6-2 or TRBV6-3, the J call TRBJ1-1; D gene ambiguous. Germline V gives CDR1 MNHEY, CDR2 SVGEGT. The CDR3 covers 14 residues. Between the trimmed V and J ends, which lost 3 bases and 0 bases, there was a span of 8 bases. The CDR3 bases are TGTGCCAGCAGTTATGGGATCATGAACACTGAAGCTTTCTTT. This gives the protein CASSYGIMNTEAFF.

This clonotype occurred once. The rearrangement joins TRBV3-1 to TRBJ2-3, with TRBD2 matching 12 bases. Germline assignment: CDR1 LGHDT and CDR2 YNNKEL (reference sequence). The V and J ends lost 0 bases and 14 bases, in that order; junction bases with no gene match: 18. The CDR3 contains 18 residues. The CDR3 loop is CASSQDPRLAGEGRDAYF. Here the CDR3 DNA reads TGTGCCAGCAGCCAAGACCCGAGACTAGCGGGAGAGGGCAGAGACGCGTATTTT.